This record concerns one T cell receptor beta chain sequence. Its antigen is as yet unknown. The data were obtained in a study of regulatory T cells in long-lasting Graves disease. General study findings and limits: There were preferences for TRBV28, TRBJ1-2 and TRBJ2-5 in persistent disease.

Time point in this sample: newly diagnosed GD, antithyroid drugs for less than 3 months. PBMCs provided the RNA from which the TCR library was made. This CDR3 has 12 residues. CDR1 and CDR2 (germline): SNHLY, FYNNEI. Deletions cut 6 bases from V and 8 bases from J, with 13 bases between. Relying on iRepertoire HTBI primers and Arm-PCR of CDR3 regions, the team built TCR beta libraries. TCRdb analysed the multiplex PCR reads with MiXCR anew, one entry per CDR3 protein. The table shows some 220,000 distinct CDR3 sequences, with roughly a fifth occurring only once. The same sample was also studied in work on T cells in Graves' hyperthyroidism and ophthalmopathy. That source adds: First-round RT-PCR of the TCR CDR3 relied on the HTBI primer set. Most clonotypes expanded in the thyroid (above 0.001) were also present in blood.

The TCR comes from a woman between 25 and 40 years old with Graves disease. This sample comprised peripheral blood mononuclear cells (PBMCs), obtained at new diagnosis, from a patient treated with antithyroid drugs. This sequence joins TRBV2 and TRBJ1-1; D uncertain. The CDR3 bases are TGTGCCAGCAGCCTTCGACCGAGGGAAGCTTTCTTT. The encoded protein is CASSLRPREAFF.